The 4 T cell receptor beta chains in this list originate from one sample, sequenced in a study of blood T cell repertoires in COVID-19. Assay used: immunoSEQ multiplex PCR; TCRdb lists only in-frame clones, some missing. In the table there are about 39,000 clones, 80% to 90% of which are singletons. The sample taken for sequencing was peripheral blood. The receptors derive from a man aged 35 to 55 with active COVID-19.

This clone turned up a few times. The chain couples TRBV28 to TRBJ1-5; D may be TRBD1 (5 bases). Germline lookup yields CDR1 MDHEN and CDR2 SYDVKM. The CDR3 is 15 residues long. V lost 5 bases, J lost 0 bases, and 11 bases lay in between. CDR3 in amino acids: CASSPRGNSNQPQHF. DNA of the CDR3: TGTGCCAGCAGTCCCCGGGGGAATAGCAATCAGCCCCAGCATTTT.

The V call is TRBV30, the J call TRBJ1-6, with 11 bases fitting TRBD1. Germline loops: CDR1 GTSNPN, CDR2 SVGIG (reference sequence). Trimming cost V 3 bases and J 9 bases; bases outside gene matches: 4. The CDR3 is 14 residues long. CDR3 sequence (DNA): TGTGCCTGGAGCGGGGACAGGGGGAGTTCACCCCTCCACTTT. Its translation: CAWSGDRGSSPLHF.

A single count supports this clone. The J gene is TRBJ2-3, the V gene TRBV24-1, with TRBD2 identical over 7 bases. This CDR3 has 18 amino acids. Germline lookup yields CDR1 KGHDR and CDR2 SFDVKD. J lost 1 base, V lost 0 bases, and 9 bases had no gene match. The CDR3 here is CATSDLQGRGRGTDTQYF. In DNA form, the CDR3 reads TGTGCCACCAGTGATTTGCAAGGAAGAGGGAGGGGCACAGATACGCAGTATTTT.

The V call is TRBV7-3, the J call TRBJ2-1; 8 bases fit TRBD2. The CDR3 is 17 amino acids. After removal of 4 bases from V and 0 bases from J, the junction contained 8 bases not matched to a gene. CDR1 is SGHTA and CDR2 is FQGTGA in the germline V gene. The CDR3 nucleotides are TGTGCCAGCAGCTCCTTAGCGGGACCGAGCTCCTACAATGAGCAGTTCTTC. Protein product: CASSSLAGPSSYNEQFF.